A selection of T cell receptor beta chains follows, all from one sample in a study of T cell responses to AZD1222 COVID-19 vaccine. TCRdb's table, derived via immunoSEQ multiplex PCR, lists solely in-frame clones and lacks some. The sample includes roughly 100,000 clones, more than 85% of them seen just once. Material: peripheral blood, obtained on day 0 of AZD1222 vaccination. The receptor source for this set is an adult in good health. CDR3s leave out the opening cysteine and the closing phenylalanine or tryptophan.

>TRBJ1-6|TRBV2
ASSVFVVNSPLH
>TRBJ2-7|TRBV6-2/TRBV6-3
ASSSNSGEQY
>TRBJ2-6|TRBV3-1/TRBV3-2
ASSQDRRQFLLSGANVLT
>TRBJ1-5|TRBV6-5
ASRGGQANQPQH
>TRBJ2-7|TRBV28
ASSLLRRSAPRQRTYEQY
>TRBJ2-7|TRBV29-1
SVEEWDEQY
>TRBJ2-2|TRBV7-9
ASDGGENTGELF
>TRBJ2-7|TRBV3-1/TRBV3-2
ASSQDRGRFYEQY
>TRBJ1-1|TRBV7-2
ASSPLMNTEAF
>TRBJ2-1|TRBV4-2
ASSQDRAASYNEQF
>TRBJ1-6|TRBV5-6
ASSSKVGFRSPLH
>TRBJ2-2|TRBV7-2
AGSRTNPNTGELF
>TRBJ1-5|TRBV7-2
ASSLVGHYSNQPQH
>TRBJ1-5|TRBV5-1
ASSPTGVGNQPQH
>TRBJ1-6|TRBV7-9
ASSPAGASYNSPLH
>TRBJ1-2|TRBV6-5
ASSDRGGYGYT
>TRBJ1-5|TRBV4-3
ASSQDFSQPQH
>TRBJ2-7|TRBV5-3
ARSLQRESAQGPKSYEQY
>TRBJ2-5|TRBV7-9
ASSFPGVETQY
>TRBJ2-7|TRBV15
ATSRATGTSSYEQY
>TRBJ2-7|TRBV5-1
ASSPGQAAESYEQY
>TRBJ1-2|TRBV21-1
ASTLPPTGGLDYGYT
>TRBJ1-6|TRBV5-4
ASTRRGDGNSPLH
>TRBJ1-3|TRBV19
ASRATGFEGNTIY
>TRBJ2-7|TRBV5-1
ASGEGLSSYEQY
>TRBJ1-1|TRBV7-9
ASSLVVSGSEAF
>TRBJ2-5|TRBV5-4
ASSLAAAETQY
>TRBJ2-7|TRBV5-5
ASSHQGISSFEQY
>TRBJ2-2|TRBV10-3
AIKKTSGDTGELF
>TRBJ1-2|TRBV10-3
AISEPENGYT
>TRBJ2-5|TRBV28
AARGRGGKETQY
>TRBJ1-1|TRBV5-4
ASSLAGGQRSF
>TRBJ1-1|TRBV28
ASSSSGITTF
>TRBJ1-2|TRBV4-3
ASSQDTGTAGGYT
>TRBJ2-5|TRBV5-1
ASSSGTGQKETQY
>TRBJ1-1|TRBV29-1
SAGGGWGMNTEAF
>TRBJ1-5|TRBV12-3/TRBV12-4
ASSLNSDQPQH
>TRBJ2-1|TRBV19
ASKPDRSSYNEQF
>TRBJ2-3|TRBV30
AWSFSTSGLGDTQY
>TRBJ1-5|TRBV29-1
SAWTGSSNQPQH
>TRBJ2-1|TRBV27
ASSPDRDNEQF
>TRBJ1-4|TRBV2
ASSEGEVAKKLF
>TRBJ2-2|TRBV12-3/TRBV12-4
ASSTGTGGELF
>TRBJ2-5|TRBV9
ASSVGSAYQETQY
>TRBJ2-2|TRBV29-1
SVVRGWTGELF
>TRBJ2-5|TRBV27
ASSFTGGWTQY
>TRBJ1-1|TRBV9
ASSVGADNTEAF
>TRBJ1-6|TRBV5-1
ASSLEVGGGNSPLH
>TRBJ2-1|TRBV12-3/TRBV12-4
ASSLAGFQQF
>TRBJ1-4|TRBV28
ASSFNRPGQGRVEKLF
>TRBJ1-5|TRBV6-5
ASSQGGVGQPQH
>TRBJ1-1|TRBV12-3/TRBV12-4
ASSFPLGEAF
>TRBJ2-6|TRBV7-9
ASSRGRPGGANVLT
>TRBJ2-7|TRBV28
ASSSPAAYEQY
>TRBJ1-1|TRBV11-3
ASSLGTGGEAF
>TRBJ1-3|TRBV6-5
ASSPSGGNTIY
>TRBJ1-6|TRBV30
ACEGRMSSYNSPLH
>TRBJ2-2|TRBV3-1/TRBV3-2
ASSQPGRDGELF
>TRBJ2-1|TRBV5-1
ASRWTSGSSYNEQF
>TRBJ2-1|TRBV9
ASSATGDFNEQF